This is a list of T cell receptor beta chains from one sample in a study of OX40 agonist ivuxolimab in advanced cancers. TCRdb's copy holds only in-frame clones and misses some; the assay was immunoSEQ multiplex PCR. The table includes 55,000 to 85,000 clones, around 85% detected once. Sequenced here: CD4+ or CD8+ T cells sorted from blood, sampled in a trial of the OX40 agonist ivuxolimab. All receptors derive from an adult with an advanced solid tumor such as melanoma, head and neck, liver or kidney cancer. Both conserved end residues are part of each CDR3. Each record gives: clone size, V gene, J gene, D gene, CDR3 DNA, CDR3 protein. The D gene is left open where the match is weak. Size is stated for part of the rows, as once, few or many counts, or as a class when the clone is expanded.

clone_size: once
v_call: TRBV5-1
j_call: TRBJ2-2
d_call: NA
cdr3_nt: TGCGCCAGCTCCGGGACCGACACCGGGGAGCTGTTTTTT
cdr3_aa: CASSGTDTGELFF

clone_size: once
v_call: TRBV7-2
j_call: TRBJ2-5
d_call: NA
cdr3_nt: TGTGCCAGCAGCTTGGCCGGGGCCAGTCAAGAGACCCAGTACTTC
cdr3_aa: CASSLAGASQETQYF

clone_size: NA
v_call: TRBV7-6
j_call: TRBJ2-1
d_call: TRBD2
cdr3_nt: TGTGCCAGCAGCCTGGGACTAGCGGGGGGGTCGAATGAGCAGTTCTTC
cdr3_aa: CASSLGLAGGSNEQFF

clone_size: NA
v_call: TRBV30
j_call: TRBJ2-2
d_call: TRBD2
cdr3_nt: TGTGCCTGGAGTGTTGGTTGGGGGAGGGACACCGGGGAGCTGTTTTTT
cdr3_aa: CAWSVGWGRDTGELFF

clone_size: NA
v_call: TRBV2
j_call: TRBJ1-1
d_call: TRBD1
cdr3_nt: TGTGCCAGCACCGAGGAGCGGACAGGGACCACTGAAGCTTTCTTT
cdr3_aa: CASTEERTGTTEAFF

clone_size: NA
v_call: TRBV28
j_call: TRBJ2-3
d_call: TRBD2
cdr3_nt: TGTGCCAGCACCCGGGGACTAGCGGGAGCAGATACGCAGTATTTT
cdr3_aa: CASTRGLAGADTQYF

clone_size: NA
v_call: TRBV5-1
j_call: TRBJ2-3
d_call: NA
cdr3_nt: TGCGCCAGCAGCTTGCAGCTCAGTTCCACAGATACGCAGTATTTT
cdr3_aa: CASSLQLSSTDTQYF

clone_size: NA
v_call: TRBV14
j_call: TRBJ2-3
d_call: NA
cdr3_nt: TGTGCCAGCAGCCAAGATTTTACAACGGGCAGGGTCCGATATACGCAGTATTTT
cdr3_aa: CASSQDFTTGRVRYTQYF

clone_size: NA
v_call: TRBV6-1
j_call: TRBJ2-5
d_call: NA
cdr3_nt: TGTGCCAGCAGTGAAATCCATCTAAGATGGGAGACCCAGTACTTC
cdr3_aa: CASSEIHLRWETQYF

clone_size: NA
v_call: TRBV11-2
j_call: TRBJ2-1
d_call: NA
cdr3_nt: TGTGCCAGCAGCTTAGTAGACGGGGGATACAATGAGCAGTTCTTC
cdr3_aa: CASSLVDGGYNEQFF

clone_size: NA
v_call: TRBV9
j_call: TRBJ2-1
d_call: TRBD2
cdr3_nt: TGTGCCAGCAGCGTAGTTCCTAGCGGGAACAATGAGCAGTTCTTC
cdr3_aa: CASSVVPSGNNEQFF

clone_size: NA
v_call: TRBV19
j_call: TRBJ2-1
d_call: TRBD1
cdr3_nt: TGTGCCAGTAGTAGACCCGGGACAGTATACAATGAGCAGTTCTTC
cdr3_aa: CASSRPGTVYNEQFF

clone_size: NA
v_call: TRBV18
j_call: TRBJ2-7
d_call: TRBD1
cdr3_nt: TGTGCCAGCTCACGAGGGACAGGGAGGGAAGAGCAGTACTTC
cdr3_aa: CASSRGTGREEQYF

clone_size: NA
v_call: TRBV9
j_call: TRBJ2-7
d_call: NA
cdr3_nt: TGTGCCAGCAGTGGTGGGGGCAGGGCCTACGAGCAGTACTTC
cdr3_aa: CASSGGGRAYEQYF

clone_size: NA
v_call: TRBV5-4
j_call: TRBJ2-1
d_call: TRBD2
cdr3_nt: TGTGCCAGCAGCTTCGGGGGGTGGGAGCAGTTCTTC
cdr3_aa: CASSFGGWEQFF

clone_size: NA
v_call: TRBV10-2
j_call: TRBJ2-7
d_call: TRBD1
cdr3_nt: TGCGCCACCCAGAAAGTGACAGGGGTAGGGTACGAGCAGTACTTC
cdr3_aa: CATQKVTGVGYEQYF

clone_size: NA
v_call: TRBV28
j_call: TRBJ1-1
d_call: NA
cdr3_nt: TGTGCCAGCAGTACCAATACCCAAAAAAGCGGCACTGAAGCTTTCTTT
cdr3_aa: CASSTNTQKSGTEAFF

clone_size: NA
v_call: TRBV10-2
j_call: TRBJ2-1
d_call: NA
cdr3_nt: TGCGCCAGCAGTCTGGGGGGAGGGGGGTACAATGAGCAGTTCTTC
cdr3_aa: CASSLGGGGYNEQFF

clone_size: NA
v_call: TRBV6-5
j_call: TRBJ1-2
d_call: NA
cdr3_nt: TGTGCCAGCAGAACGGGCGGACAGTCCTATGGCTACACCTTC
cdr3_aa: CASRTGGQSYGYTF

clone_size: NA
v_call: TRBV7-8
j_call: TRBJ2-5
d_call: TRBD1
cdr3_nt: TGTGCCAGCAGCCGGGACAGGAAAGAGACCCAGTACTTC
cdr3_aa: CASSRDRKETQYF

clone_size: NA
v_call: TRBV2
j_call: TRBJ2-7
d_call: NA
cdr3_nt: TGTGCCAGCATCGGGGGGCTCTCCTACGAGCAGTACTTC
cdr3_aa: CASIGGLSYEQYF

clone_size: NA
v_call: TRBV11-2
j_call: TRBJ2-7
d_call: TRBD2
cdr3_nt: TGTGCCAGCAGGTCGCCCGGGACTAGCGGGAGCTCCTACGAGCAGTACTTC
cdr3_aa: CASRSPGTSGSSYEQYF

clone_size: NA
v_call: TRBV7-9
j_call: TRBJ1-1
d_call: TRBD1
cdr3_nt: TGTGCCAGCAGCCTTGGACAGGGGGCAAAGAACACTGAAGCTTTCTTT
cdr3_aa: CASSLGQGAKNTEAFF

clone_size: NA
v_call: TRBV28
j_call: TRBJ2-7
d_call: TRBD1
cdr3_nt: TGTGCCAGCAGTAGGACAGGTGGCAACGAGCAGTACTTC
cdr3_aa: CASSRTGGNEQYF

clone_size: NA
v_call: TRBV6-5
j_call: TRBJ2-7
d_call: TRBD1
cdr3_nt: TGTGCCAGCAGACTGGGACAGGGCTACGAGCAGTACTTC
cdr3_aa: CASRLGQGYEQYF

clone_size: NA
v_call: TRBV7-9
j_call: TRBJ1-2
d_call: NA
cdr3_nt: TGTGCCAGCAGCCTGTCCGTCTATGGCTACACCTTC
cdr3_aa: CASSLSVYGYTF

clone_size: NA
v_call: TRBV4-3
j_call: TRBJ2-6
d_call: NA
cdr3_nt: TGCGCCAGCAGCCTAGACGGGGGCTCTGGGGCCAACGTCCTGACTTTC
cdr3_aa: CASSLDGGSGANVLTF

clone_size: NA
v_call: TRBV2
j_call: TRBJ2-5
d_call: NA
cdr3_nt: TGTGCCAGCAGTCAGACAGAACTTCAAGAGACCCAGTACTTC
cdr3_aa: CASSQTELQETQYF

clone_size: NA
v_call: TRBV5-4
j_call: TRBJ2-3
d_call: TRBD2
cdr3_nt: TGTGCCAGCAGCACGGGACTAGCGGGGGGGTCGGGAGGTACGCAGTATTTT
cdr3_aa: CASSTGLAGGSGGTQYF

clone_size: NA
v_call: TRBV15
j_call: TRBJ2-3
d_call: TRBD2
cdr3_nt: TGTGCCACCAAGGCGGGGGTAGTAGATACGCAGTATTTT
cdr3_aa: CATKAGVVDTQYF

clone_size: NA
v_call: TRBV27
j_call: TRBJ2-5
d_call: NA
cdr3_nt: TGTGCCAGCATCTCGGAGGGAAGGACCCAGTACTTC
cdr3_aa: CASISEGRTQYF

clone_size: many
v_call: TRBV4-3
j_call: TRBJ2-5
d_call: NA
cdr3_nt: TGCGCCAGCAGCCAAGATACAGGAAAAGAGACCCAGTACTTC
cdr3_aa: CASSQDTGKETQYF

clone_size: NA
v_call: TRBV7-2
j_call: TRBJ2-5
d_call: TRBD2
cdr3_nt: TGTGCCAGCAGCTTAGTAGCGGGGGGATCTCAAGAGACCCAGTACTTC
cdr3_aa: CASSLVAGGSQETQYF

clone_size: once
v_call: TRBV30
j_call: TRBJ2-7
d_call: TRBD1
cdr3_nt: TGTGCCCAGGGGGACCGCGAGCAGTACTTC
cdr3_aa: CAQGDREQYF

clone_size: NA
v_call: TRBV7-2
j_call: TRBJ1-1
d_call: NA
cdr3_nt: TGTGCCAGCAGCTTAGGGGTCGGCGGCACTGAAGCTTTCTTT
cdr3_aa: CASSLGVGGTEAFF

clone_size: NA
v_call: TRBV30
j_call: TRBJ1-5
d_call: NA
cdr3_nt: TGTGCCTGGAGTCCCGGGGTCAATCAGCCCCAGCATTTT
cdr3_aa: CAWSPGVNQPQHF

clone_size: NA
v_call: TRBV4-1
j_call: TRBJ2-3
d_call: NA
cdr3_nt: TGCGCCAGCAGCCAAGTCTTGGGGGGGACATATACGCAGTATTTT
cdr3_aa: CASSQVLGGTYTQYF

clone_size: NA
v_call: TRBV5-1
j_call: TRBJ1-4
d_call: NA
cdr3_nt: TGCGCCAGCAGCTTGCGCCACCAGCAACGAAATGAAAAACTGTTTTTT
cdr3_aa: CASSLRHQQRNEKLFF

clone_size: NA
v_call: TRBV5-1
j_call: TRBJ2-2
d_call: NA
cdr3_nt: TGCGCCAGCAGCCAAGCCGGGACTCCAACCGGGGAGCTGTTTTTT
cdr3_aa: CASSQAGTPTGELFF

clone_size: NA
v_call: TRBV30
j_call: TRBJ1-2
d_call: NA
cdr3_nt: TGTGCCTCCTCAAGCGGGGCCTATGGCTACACCTTC
cdr3_aa: CASSSGAYGYTF